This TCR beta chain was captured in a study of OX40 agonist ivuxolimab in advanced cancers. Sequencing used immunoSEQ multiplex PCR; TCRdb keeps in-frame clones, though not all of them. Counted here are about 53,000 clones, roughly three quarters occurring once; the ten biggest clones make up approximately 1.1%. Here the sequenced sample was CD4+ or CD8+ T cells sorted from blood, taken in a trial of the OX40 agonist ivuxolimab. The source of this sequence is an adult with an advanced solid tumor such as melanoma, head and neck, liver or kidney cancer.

DNA for the CDR3: TGTGCCAGCGGAGGGGGCAGGGTTTACGAGCAGTACTTC. It specifies CASGGGRVYEQYF. V gene TRBV7-9 combines with J gene TRBJ2-7, with a possible D match to TRBD1 (7 bases). This CDR3 region has 13 residues. Germline loops: CDR1 SEHNR, CDR2 FQNEAQ (reference sequence). Trimming pared 8 bases from V and 4 bases from J, leaving 15 bases between. Combining the CDR3 with reference TRBV7-9 and TRBJ2-7 gives the whole variable domain DTGVSQNPRHKITKRGQNVTFRCDPISEHNRLYWYRQTLGQGPEFLTYFQNEAQLEKSRLLSDRFSAERPKGSFSTLEIQRTEQGDSAMYLCASGGGRVYEQYFGPGTRLTVT.